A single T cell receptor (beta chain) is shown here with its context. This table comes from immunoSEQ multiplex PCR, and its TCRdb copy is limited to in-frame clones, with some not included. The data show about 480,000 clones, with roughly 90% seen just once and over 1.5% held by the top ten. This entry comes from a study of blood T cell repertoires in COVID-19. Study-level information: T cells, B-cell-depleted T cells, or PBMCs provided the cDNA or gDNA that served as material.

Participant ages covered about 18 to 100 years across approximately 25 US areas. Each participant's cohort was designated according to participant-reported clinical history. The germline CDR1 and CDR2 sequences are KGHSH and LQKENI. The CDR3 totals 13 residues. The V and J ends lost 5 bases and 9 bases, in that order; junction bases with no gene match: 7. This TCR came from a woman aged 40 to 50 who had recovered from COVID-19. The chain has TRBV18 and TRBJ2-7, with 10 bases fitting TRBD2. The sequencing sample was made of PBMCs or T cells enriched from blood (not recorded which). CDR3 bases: TGTGCCAGCTCAAATCTAGCGGGAGACTGGCAGTACTTC. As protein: CASSNLAGDWQYF.